The T cell receptor (beta chain) under discussion was sequenced for a study of blood T cells in healthy people across ages. Study-wide results and caveats: Aged donors had fewer naive CD4+ cells and lower diversity than long-lived donors. Getting older went along with TCR beta diversity per million T cells dropping roughly linearly.

This clonotype was seen a handful of times. Antigen specificity is unknown. Alongside a J-beta primer mix, a sample-barcoded 5' primer served in a second PCR lasting roughly 6 to 11 cycles. Each cDNA molecule carried a tag from a template-switch adaptor that contained 12 random nucleotides. TCRdb re-called the 5' RACE reads through MiXCR, storing one row per CDR3 protein. In the table there are approximately 1.5 million distinct CDR3 sequences, 30% to 35% of which are singletons. The germline V and J ends were trimmed by 3 bases and 4 bases, with 12 bases remaining between them. This CDR3 has 14 amino acids. The V gene's germline CDR1 is LNHNV and CDR2 YYDKDF (reference sequence).

The chain uses TRBV15 and TRBJ1-1, with D possibly TRBD1 on 6 matching bases. The specimen was blood. The TCR originated in a woman in her thirties in good health. The CDR3 DNA follows: TGTGCCACCAGCAGCGGAGGGGGATTCACTGAAGCTTTCTTT. Translating it yields CATSSGGGFTEAFF.